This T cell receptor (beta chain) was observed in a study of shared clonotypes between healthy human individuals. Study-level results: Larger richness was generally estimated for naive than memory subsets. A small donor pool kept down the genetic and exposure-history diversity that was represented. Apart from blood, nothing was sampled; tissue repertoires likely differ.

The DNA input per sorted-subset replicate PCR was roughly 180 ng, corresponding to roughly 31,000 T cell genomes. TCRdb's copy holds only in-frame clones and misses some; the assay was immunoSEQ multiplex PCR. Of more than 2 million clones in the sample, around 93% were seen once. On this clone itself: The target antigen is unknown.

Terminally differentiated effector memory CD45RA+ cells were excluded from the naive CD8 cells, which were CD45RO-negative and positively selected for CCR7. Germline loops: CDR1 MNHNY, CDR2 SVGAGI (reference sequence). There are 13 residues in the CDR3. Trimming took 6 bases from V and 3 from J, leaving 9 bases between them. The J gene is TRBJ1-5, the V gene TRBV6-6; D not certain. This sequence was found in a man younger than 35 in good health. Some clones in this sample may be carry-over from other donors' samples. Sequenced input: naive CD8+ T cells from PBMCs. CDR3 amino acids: CASRGQFNQPQHF. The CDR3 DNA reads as TGTGCCAGCAGAGGCCAATTCAATCAGCCCCAGCATTTT.